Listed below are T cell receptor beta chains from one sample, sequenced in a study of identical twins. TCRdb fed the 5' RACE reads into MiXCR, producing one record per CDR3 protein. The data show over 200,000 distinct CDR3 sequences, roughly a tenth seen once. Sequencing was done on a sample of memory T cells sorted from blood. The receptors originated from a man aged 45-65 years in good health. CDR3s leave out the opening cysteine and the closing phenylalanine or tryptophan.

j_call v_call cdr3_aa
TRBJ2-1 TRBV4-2 ASSQELGHYNEQF
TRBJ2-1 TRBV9 ASSPWTRRDSEQF
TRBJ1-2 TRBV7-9 ASSPRAGDYGYT
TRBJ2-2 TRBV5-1 ASSLEDSRNTGELF
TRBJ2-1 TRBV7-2 ASSAFDRGGQF
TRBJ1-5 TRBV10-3 AISDRGPNQPQH
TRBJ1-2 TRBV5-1 ASSAGTENYGYT
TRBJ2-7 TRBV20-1 SARATRTNYEQY
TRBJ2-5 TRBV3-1 ASSHRTGGETQY
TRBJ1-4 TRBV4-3 ASSQVSPGTDDKLF
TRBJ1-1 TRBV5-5 ASSLWRVNTEAF
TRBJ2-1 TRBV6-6 ASSYASAEQF
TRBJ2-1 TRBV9 ASSVTSGAREQF
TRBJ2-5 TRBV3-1 ASSPRDRAQETQY
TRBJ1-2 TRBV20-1 SARVRDSLGGYT
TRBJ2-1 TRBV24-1 ATSEPPNLGNEQF
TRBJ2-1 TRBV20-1 SAPRGQTNEQF
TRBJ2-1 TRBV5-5 ASSLRTDYNEQF
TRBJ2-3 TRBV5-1 ASSLGQGADTQY
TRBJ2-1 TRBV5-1 ASSSQGIYNEQF
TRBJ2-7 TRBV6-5 ASSYSVRATREQY
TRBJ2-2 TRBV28 ASSSGSVGELF
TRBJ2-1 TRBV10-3 AISEPLLGDVGDEQF